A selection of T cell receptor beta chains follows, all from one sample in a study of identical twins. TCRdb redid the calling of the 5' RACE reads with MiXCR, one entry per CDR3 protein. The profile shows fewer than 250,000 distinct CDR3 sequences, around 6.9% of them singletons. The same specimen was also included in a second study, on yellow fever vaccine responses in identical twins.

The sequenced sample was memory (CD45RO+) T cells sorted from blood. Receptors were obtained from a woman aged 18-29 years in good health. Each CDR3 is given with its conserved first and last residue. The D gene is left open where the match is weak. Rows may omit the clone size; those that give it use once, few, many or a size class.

cdr3_nt: TGTGCCAGCAGTTTAAATACGGACGGCGGGGAGCTGTTTTTT
cdr3_aa: CASSLNTDGGELFF
clone_size: many
j_call: TRBJ2-2
d_call: NA
v_call: TRBV12-3/TRBV12-4

cdr3_nt: TGCGCCAGCAGCCAAGATGGTTTAGCGTCCCCCACAGATACGCAGTATTTT
cdr3_aa: CASSQDGLASPTDTQYF
clone_size: many
j_call: TRBJ2-3
d_call: NA
v_call: TRBV4-3

cdr3_nt: TGTGCCAGCAGTTCCATAGACAGGGCTCAAACAGATACGCAGTATTTT
cdr3_aa: CASSSIDRAQTDTQYF
clone_size: NA
j_call: TRBJ2-3
d_call: TRBD1
v_call: TRBV27

cdr3_nt: TGTGCCAGCAGTCCAACGACAGGGGGTTACGAGCAGTACTTC
cdr3_aa: CASSPTTGGYEQYF
clone_size: medium-sized
j_call: TRBJ2-7
d_call: TRBD1
v_call: TRBV12-3/TRBV12-4

cdr3_nt: TGTGCCAGCAGTGCCTCCAGGGGGCGCGAAGAGACCCAGTACTTC
cdr3_aa: CASSASRGREETQYF
clone_size: NA
j_call: TRBJ2-5
d_call: TRBD1
v_call: TRBV25-1

cdr3_nt: TGTGCCAGCAGCCCGAGACAGGGGTTTATCTCCTACGAGCAGTACTTC
cdr3_aa: CASSPRQGFISYEQYF
clone_size: NA
j_call: TRBJ2-7
d_call: TRBD1
v_call: TRBV7-6

cdr3_nt: TGTGCCAGCCGGCAGGGGTCCTACTCTGGGGCCAACGTCCTGACTTTC
cdr3_aa: CASRQGSYSGANVLTF
clone_size: NA
j_call: TRBJ2-6
d_call: NA
v_call: TRBV3-1

cdr3_nt: TGCGCCAGCAGCCAAGAACCAGGGGAGTTCACAGATACGCAGTATTTT
cdr3_aa: CASSQEPGEFTDTQYF
clone_size: few
j_call: TRBJ2-3
d_call: NA
v_call: TRBV4-1

cdr3_nt: TGTGCCAGCAGTGATTCGTGGGACAATGAGCAGTTCTTC
cdr3_aa: CASSDSWDNEQFF
clone_size: many
j_call: TRBJ2-1
d_call: NA
v_call: TRBV2

cdr3_nt: TGTGCCAGCAGTGAAAGGGTATCCTACGAGCAGTACTTC
cdr3_aa: CASSERVSYEQYF
clone_size: NA
j_call: TRBJ2-7
d_call: NA
v_call: TRBV6-1

cdr3_nt: TGTGCCAGCAGCCCCACTAGCGGGATAGGGGGTGAGACCCAGTACTTC
cdr3_aa: CASSPTSGIGGETQYF
clone_size: NA
j_call: TRBJ2-5
d_call: TRBD2
v_call: TRBV7-9

cdr3_nt: TGTGCCATCAGTGAGAGACAGGGGCGAGGGAACACCATATATTTT
cdr3_aa: CAISERQGRGNTIYF
clone_size: NA
j_call: TRBJ1-3
d_call: TRBD1
v_call: TRBV10-3

cdr3_nt: TGCAGTGCCCCCCCCCGGACAGGGGGCAGTGGCTACACCTTC
cdr3_aa: CSAPPRTGGSGYTF
clone_size: NA
j_call: TRBJ1-2
d_call: TRBD1
v_call: TRBV20-1

cdr3_nt: TGTGCCAGCAGTTCAACGGGACAGGGTGCTGAAGCTTTCTTT
cdr3_aa: CASSSTGQGAEAFF
clone_size: many
j_call: TRBJ1-1
d_call: TRBD1
v_call: TRBV6-5

cdr3_nt: TGTGCCACCAGCACGGGGAGAGGGGGTGGCGGGGAGACCCAGTACTTC
cdr3_aa: CATSTGRGGGGETQYF
clone_size: few
j_call: TRBJ2-5
d_call: NA
v_call: TRBV15

cdr3_nt: TGTGCCAGCAGTCCTCGGGGGGAGCTGTTTTTT
cdr3_aa: CASSPRGELFF
clone_size: many
j_call: TRBJ2-2
d_call: NA
v_call: TRBV6-2/TRBV6-3

cdr3_nt: TGTGCCAGCAGCTTGGCAGGGGGGCCCATTCAGTACTTC
cdr3_aa: CASSLAGGPIQYF
clone_size: NA
j_call: TRBJ2-4
d_call: NA
v_call: TRBV5-4

cdr3_nt: TGTGCCAGCGTAGCGGGAGTTTACGGGGAGCTGTTTTTT
cdr3_aa: CASVAGVYGELFF
clone_size: few
j_call: TRBJ2-2
d_call: TRBD2
v_call: TRBV9

cdr3_nt: TGCGCCAGCAGCCAAGCATTGGCCAGAACAGATACGCAGTATTTT
cdr3_aa: CASSQALARTDTQYF
clone_size: NA
j_call: TRBJ2-3
d_call: NA
v_call: TRBV4-3

cdr3_nt: TGTGCCAGCAACCTAGCGGGAAAGATTGATGAGCAGTTCTTC
cdr3_aa: CASNLAGKIDEQFF
clone_size: NA
j_call: TRBJ2-1
d_call: TRBD2
v_call: TRBV2

cdr3_nt: TGCAGTGCAATAGACACTACCCTCTACGAGCAGTACTTC
cdr3_aa: CSAIDTTLYEQYF
clone_size: NA
j_call: TRBJ2-7
d_call: NA
v_call: TRBV20-1

cdr3_nt: TGTGCCAGCACTCTTAGCGGCTCCTACAATGAGCAGTTCTTC
cdr3_aa: CASTLSGSYNEQFF
clone_size: many
j_call: TRBJ2-1
d_call: NA
v_call: TRBV12-3/TRBV12-4

cdr3_nt: TGTGCCAGTAGTTTAAGAGCGGGAGTACCCTACAATGAGCAGTTCTTC
cdr3_aa: CASSLRAGVPYNEQFF
clone_size: few
j_call: TRBJ2-1
d_call: TRBD2
v_call: TRBV19

cdr3_nt: TGTGCCAGCTCACTGGGGACAGGGATCGATGAGCAGTTCTTC
cdr3_aa: CASSLGTGIDEQFF
clone_size: few
j_call: TRBJ2-1
d_call: TRBD1
v_call: TRBV18

cdr3_nt: TGTGCCAGCAGCCCTTCTGGGGGCCCTGGGGCCAACGTCCTGACTTTC
cdr3_aa: CASSPSGGPGANVLTF
clone_size: NA
j_call: TRBJ2-6
d_call: NA
v_call: TRBV7-8

cdr3_nt: TGTGCCAGCAGTGAAGGGGGGGGCCTAACCAAAAACATTCAGTACTTC
cdr3_aa: CASSEGGGLTKNIQYF
clone_size: few
j_call: TRBJ2-4
d_call: NA
v_call: TRBV2

cdr3_nt: TGTGCCAGCAGTTCCCGGGGCTTCTACGAGCAGTACTTC
cdr3_aa: CASSSRGFYEQYF
clone_size: few
j_call: TRBJ2-7
d_call: NA
v_call: TRBV6-6

cdr3_nt: TGTGCCAGCAGGCCGTTCAGGGACACCGGGGAGCTGTTTTTT
cdr3_aa: CASRPFRDTGELFF
clone_size: few
j_call: TRBJ2-2
d_call: NA
v_call: TRBV3-1

cdr3_nt: TGCAGTGCTAGTAAGGACTATGGCTACACCTTC
cdr3_aa: CSASKDYGYTF
clone_size: few
j_call: TRBJ1-2
d_call: NA
v_call: TRBV20-1

cdr3_nt: TGTGCCAGCAGCGCCTTTAGCGGTAGCACAGATACGCAGTATTTT
cdr3_aa: CASSAFSGSTDTQYF
clone_size: many
j_call: TRBJ2-3
d_call: NA
v_call: TRBV9

cdr3_nt: TGTGCCAGCAGTAGAGATGGGCCCTCCTACGAGCAGTACTTC
cdr3_aa: CASSRDGPSYEQYF
clone_size: few
j_call: TRBJ2-7
d_call: NA
v_call: TRBV27